This T cell receptor (beta chain) appears in the sequencing data of a study of blood T cell repertoires in COVID-19. Study at large: T cells, B-cell-depleted T cells, or PBMCs supplied cDNA or gDNA.

While infection was still active, Seattle patients were enrolled and then followed longitudinally. The CDR3 sequence is 12 residues long. Trimming removed 0 bases at V and 12 bases at J, with 9 bases between. The germline V gene encodes CDR1 SGHDN and CDR2 FVKESK. Under the authors' procedure: Amplification of reference gene primers provided the estimated nucleated cell counts. Profiled with immunoSEQ multiplex PCR; TCRdb holds only in-frame clones, not every one. V and J calls and clone size follow that table, whereas D and trimming were derived from the DNA. The sample has over 250,000 clones; around 90% are singletons.

Sequenced input: peripheral blood. The clonotype originates from a woman aged 70-85 years with COVID-19, enrolled during active disease. The chain couples TRBV14 to TRBJ2-1; D unclear. The CDR3 loop is CASSQDRVVQFF. The CDR3 DNA follows: TGTGCCAGCAGCCAAGATCGGGTAGTGCAGTTCTTC.